The next 22 T cell receptor beta chains were all read from a single sample in a study of blood T cell repertoires in COVID-19. The table came from immunoSEQ multiplex PCR; TCRdb's copy has only in-frame clones and leaves some out. Of under 100,000 clones listed, around 87% are singletons. The sample comprised peripheral blood. These receptors were taken from a human donor in a cohort sampled during active COVID-19.

The V gene is TRBV27, the J gene TRBJ2-1, with D unclear. The CDR3 runs 17 residues. V dropped 6 bases and J dropped 0 bases, with 18 bases sitting between them. The germline V gene encodes CDR1 MNHEY and CDR2 SMNVEV (reference sequence). The CDR3 protein is CASRFVQARSSYNEQFF. The CDR3 DNA sequence: TGTGCCAGCAGATTTGTCCAAGCCCGAAGCTCCTACAATGAGCAGTTCTTC.

J is TRBJ1-3 and V is TRBV7-2; 8 positions agree with TRBD1. J gave up 4 bases and V 4 bases, and 12 bases lay outside the gene matches. This CDR3 contains 17 residues. The germline V gene has CDR1 SGHTA and CDR2 FQGNSA. Written as DNA, the CDR3 is TGTGCCAGCAGCTGGGGCGGGCAGGGGGCCGTCGGAAACACCATATATTTT. This translates into CASSWGGQGAVGNTIYF.

This chain uses TRBV25-1 with TRBJ2-3, with 9 nucleotides matching TRBD1. J was trimmed by 9 bases and V by 2 bases; bases with no gene match: 12. CDR3 length equals 16 residues. Germline values: CDR1 MGHDK, CDR2 SYGVNS. The CDR3 DNA reads TGTGCCAGCAGTGAACGGGGGACAGGGATCCCTGACACGCAGTATTTT. Protein sequence: CASSERGTGIPDTQYF.

The rearrangement links TRBV28 to TRBJ1-1; no reliable D call. Deletions cut 5 bases from V and 5 bases from J, with 15 bases between. Germline V gene data show CDR1 as MDHEN and CDR2 as SYDVKM. CDR3 length: 14 residues. Here the CDR3 DNA reads TGTGCCAGCAGTGTCAGTGGAGATGGGACTGAAGCTTTCTTT. Encoded protein: CASSVSGDGTEAFF. Full variable domain (outside the CDR3, taken from reference TRBV28 and TRBJ1-1): DVKVTQSSRYLVKRTGEKVFLECVQDMDHENMFWYRQDPGLGLRLIYFSYDVKMKEKGDIPEGYSVSREKKERFSLILESASTNQTSMYLCASSVSGDGTEAFFGQGTRLTVV.

The CDR3 loop is CATSDDSNYGYTF. The CDR3 bases are TGTGCCACCAGTGACGACAGTAACTATGGCTACACCTTC. The chain employs TRBV24-1 and TRBJ1-2, with D maybe TRBD1 (5 bases). V was shortened by 4 bases and J by 1 base, with 6 bases between the two germline ends. Per the germline V gene, CDR1 is KGHDR and CDR2 is SFDVKD. There are 13 residues in the CDR3.

The gene calls are TRBV24-1 and TRBJ2-1; 7 positions agree with TRBD1. The germline CDR1 and CDR2 sequences are KGHDR and SFDVKD. V lost 4 bases, J lost 7 bases, and 3 bases stayed unmatched. The CDR3 is 13 residues long. The DNA for the CDR3 is TGTGCCACCAGTGAGGAACAGGGGAATGAGCAGTTCTTC. It codes for CATSEEQGNEQFF.

The chain is built from TRBV11-2 and TRBJ1-6; no definite D call. In germline, CDR1 is SGHAT, CDR2 FQNNGV. The V and J ends lost 0 bases and 9 bases respectively, with 15 bases between them. The CDR3 loop spans 16 amino acids. CDR3 sequence (DNA): TGTGCCAGCAGCTTAGACGGTCCGGGTCGGCGTTCACCCCTCCACTTT. Amino acids: CASSLDGPGRRSPLHF.

J is TRBJ1-2 and V is TRBV5-1, with TRBD1 matching over 7 bases. With 3 bases clipped from V and 8 bases from J, the junction kept 10 bases outside the gene matches. The V gene's germline CDR1 is SGHRS and CDR2 YFSETQ. This CDR3 comprises 14 residues. The CDR3 here is CASSSQTGFWGYTF. The CDR3 region has the DNA TGCGCCAGCAGCTCACAGACAGGGTTTTGGGGCTACACCTTC.

For the CDR3, the DNA is TGTGCCAGCAGCCAAGAGCCCCAGGGTGGTAATCAGCCCCAGCATTTT. Translating gives CASSQEPQGGNQPQHF. The chain has TRBV3-1 (or the pseudogene TRBV3-2) and TRBJ1-5; tentatively, D is TRBD1 (5 bases). Looked up from germline, CDR1 is LGHDT and CDR2 is YNNKEL (reference sequence). This CDR3 is built from 16 residues. V lost 0 bases and J lost 4, with 13 bases in between.

V usage is TRBV6-5 and J usage is TRBJ1-6, with D unresolved. From germline, CDR1 is MNHEY and CDR2 SVGAGI. V dropped 7 bases and J dropped 5 bases, with 12 bases sitting between them. The CDR3 length is 14 residues. CDR3 protein: CASTQGADNSPLHF. The DNA of the CDR3 is TGTGCCAGCACCCAAGGAGCAGATAATTCACCCCTCCACTTT.

The J gene is TRBJ2-3, the V gene TRBV9; 7 bases map to TRBD1. V shed 0 bases, J shed 0 bases, and the junction held 4 bases outside the gene matches. This CDR3 spans 16 amino acids. CDR1 and CDR2 from the germline V gene are SGDLS and YYNGEE. In nucleotides, the CDR3 is TGTGCCAGCAGCGTAGGGACAGGCACTAGCACAGATACGCAGTATTTT. This codes for CASSVGTGTSTDTQYF.

The V and J genes are TRBV9 and TRBJ1-6, with a weak D call TRBD1 (5 bases). Between the trimmed V and J ends, which lost 4 bases and 7 bases, there was a span of 15 bases. CDR3 size: 15 residues. CDR1 and CDR2 (germline): SGDLS, YYNGEE. CDR3: CASSPAGLENSPLHF. DNA of the CDR3: TGTGCCAGCAGCCCAGCGGGGCTTGAGAATTCACCCCTCCACTTT.

This clone was seen a single time. The rearrangement uses TRBV12-3 or TRBV12-4 and TRBJ2-7; D not certain. This CDR3 has 12 residues. The V and J ends lost 2 bases and 3 bases respectively, with 5 bases between them. This CDR3 reads CASSLSVYEQYF. The CDR3 bases are TGTGCCAGCAGTTTATCTGTCTACGAGCAGTACTTC.

This sequence joins TRBV12-3 or TRBV12-4 and TRBJ2-3; D may be TRBD1 (5 bases). CDR3 size: 13 residues. Trimming left V 5 bases short and J 3 bases short, with 9 bases between. The CDR3, as DNA: TGTGCCAGCAGTCCGCAGGGTACAGATACGCAGTATTTT. Translated, it gives CASSPQGTDTQYF.

The genes are TRBV29-1 and TRBJ2-3; 9 bases match TRBD2. Germline CDR1 is SQVTM and CDR2 is ANQGSEA. This CDR3 is 14 amino acids long. After removal of 4 bases from V and 2 bases from J, the junction contained 4 bases not matched to a gene. CDR3 region: CSVALAGNTDTQYF. CDR3 nucleotides: TGCAGCGTTGCGCTAGCGGGGAACACAGATACGCAGTATTTT.

The rearrangement joins TRBV6-5 to TRBJ2-4; TRBD2 is a possible D gene (6 bases). V shed 0 bases and J shed 0 bases, with 9 bases lying between them. Germline lookup yields CDR1 MNHEY and CDR2 SVGAGI. The CDR3 has 16 residues. This chain's CDR3 is CASSYSGGIAKNIQYF. The CDR3 DNA sequence: TGTGCCAGCAGTTACTCGGGGGGAATAGCCAAAAACATTCAGTACTTC.

The chain joins TRBV4-1 to TRBJ2-1; TRBD2 aligns across 7 bases. Germline trimming cut 4 bases from V and 0 bases from J; bases unmatched to any gene: 9. Germline values: CDR1 MGHRA, CDR2 YSYEKL. This CDR3 is 17 amino acids long. CDR3 residues: CASSLGGGRSSYNEQFF. In nucleotides, the CDR3 is TGCGCCAGCAGCCTGGGGGGAGGGCGGAGCTCCTACAATGAGCAGTTCTTC.

The chain combines TRBV6-1 with TRBJ1-2; D ambiguous. The CDR3 consists of 15 residues. The germline V gene has CDR1 MNHNS and CDR2 SASEGT. Trimming took 2 bases from V and 1 from J, leaving 11 bases between them. The CDR3 loop reads CASSEHGTVNYGYTF. The CDR3 DNA follows: TGTGCCAGCAGTGAACACGGCACAGTTAACTATGGCTACACCTTC.

The chain employs TRBV5-1 and TRBJ2-7; 8 bases are a match to TRBD1. The CDR3 has 16 amino acids. V trimming: 3 bases; J trimming: 1 base; junction bases outside the gene matches: 9. Germline V gives CDR1 SGHRS, CDR2 YFSETQ. The CDR3 protein is CASSSLTGGLSYEQYF. In nucleotides, the CDR3 is TGCGCCAGCAGCTCACTAACAGGGGGTCTTTCCTACGAGCAGTACTTC.

The V and J genes are TRBV6-4 and TRBJ1-6, with 8 bases matching TRBD1. Germline lookup yields CDR1 MRHNA and CDR2 SNTAGT. This CDR3 contains 14 residues. Unmatched junction bases numbered 6, after V lost 5 bases and J lost 9 bases. The CDR3 DNA reads TGTGCCAGCAGTAGACAGGGGTTGGGTTCACCCCTCCACTTT. It encodes CASSRQGLGSPLHF.

The rearrangement links TRBV4-2 to TRBJ2-2; 8 nucleotides line up with TRBD2. Germline V gene data show CDR1 as LGHNA and CDR2 as YNFKEQ. The J segment lost 7 bases and the V segment lost 3 bases, leaving 4 bases of the junction unmatched. This CDR3 comprises 14 residues. CDR3 sequence: CASSHSSGVGELFF. Written as DNA, the CDR3 is TGTGCCAGCAGCCATAGTAGCGGGGTCGGGGAGCTGTTTTTT.

The rearrangement links TRBV3-1 (or the pseudogene TRBV3-2) to TRBJ2-7; a weak D match, TRBD2 (6 bases). V lost 4 bases, J lost 0 bases, and 13 bases lay in between. This CDR3 region has 15 residues. The germline V gene encodes CDR1 LGHDT and CDR2 YNNKEL (reference sequence). The DNA of the CDR3 is TGTGCCAGCAGCCCACAAGGAGGGTCCTCCTACGAGCAGTACTTC. Protein product: CASSPQGGSSYEQYF.